One and the same sample provided the 24 T cell receptor beta chains below, sequenced in a study of T cell responses to AZD1222 COVID-19 vaccine. Only in-frame clones appear in the TCRdb table, and some are missing; sequencing was by immunoSEQ multiplex PCR. This repertoire shows about 140,000 clones, roughly 90% found once; its top ten account for approximately 4.5%. Sample: peripheral blood, taken on day 0 of AZD1222 vaccination. The origin of the receptors is an adult in good health.

Only a few counts were recorded for this clone. The V call is TRBV5-3, the J call TRBJ2-7; D not resolved. TRBV5-3 qualifies as an ORF whose function is uncertain. The CDR3 has 15 amino acids. With 0 bases removed from V and 7 bases from J, the gap between germline ends came to 17 bases. Here the CDR3 DNA reads TGTGCCAGAAGCTTGGTCGGACGTAGTATTGAGGAGCAGTACTTC. Translating gives CARSLVGRSIEEQYF.

The chain couples TRBV18 to TRBJ2-7, with D maybe TRBD2 (7 bases). V lost 6 bases and J 3 bases, leaving 18 bases between the germline ends. This CDR3 has 15 residues. Germline CDR1 reads KGHSH; CDR2 reads LQKENI. CDR3 nucleotide sequence: TGTGCCAGCTCCTACCCGGGGGGCGCAAACTACGAGCAGTACTTC. Protein product: CASSYPGGANYEQYF.

The chain uses TRBV6-5 and TRBJ1-1; perhaps TRBD1 as D (5 bases). The CDR3 runs 12 residues. CDR1 is MNHEY, CDR2 SVGAGI, per germline. V lost 6 bases, J lost 4 bases, and 9 bases lay in between. DNA for the CDR3: TGTGCCAGCAGGTGGGGGTCCACTGAAGCTTTCTTT. Translation: CASRWGSTEAFF.

This clone was observed once. The chain has TRBV15 and TRBJ1-1, with D perhaps matching TRBD1 (5 bases). Germline CDR1 and CDR2: LNHNV and YYDKDF (reference sequence). Trimming took off 1 base at V and 3 bases at J, with 15 bases between the two ends. This CDR3 contains 16 residues. This chain's CDR3 is CATSRGSGARDTEAFF. For the CDR3, the DNA is TGTGCCACCAGCAGAGGTTCCGGGGCGAGGGACACTGAAGCTTTCTTT. The entire variable domain, with the rest obtained from reference TRBV15 and TRBJ1-1, is as follows: DAMVIQNPRYQVTQFGKPVTLSCSQTLNHNVMYWYQQKSSQAPKLLFHYYDKDFNNEADTPDNFQSRRPNTSFCFLDIRSPGLGDTAMYLCATSRGSGARDTEAFFGQGTRLTVV.

This chain connects TRBV7-2 to TRBJ2-3; 7 bases line up with TRBD2. CDR3 size: 18 residues. CDR1 is SGHTA, CDR2 FQGNSA, per germline. Unmatched junction bases numbered 19, after V lost 3 bases and J lost 7 bases. Written as DNA, the CDR3 is TGTGCCAGCAGCTTCTGGGCGGTACCCAGCGGGAAATTAAATACGCAGTATTTT. Protein sequence: CASSFWAVPSGKLNTQYF.

The rearrangement uses TRBV4-1 and TRBJ1-2; perhaps TRBD1 as D (5 bases). The V gene's germline CDR1 is MGHRA and CDR2 YSYEKL. The CDR3 spans 17 residues. Trimming removed 0 bases from V and 2 bases from J, with 16 bases in between. The CDR3 loop reads CASSQEFFQGGNYGYTF. The CDR3 DNA is TGCGCCAGCAGCCAAGAGTTTTTCCAGGGAGGCAACTATGGCTACACCTTC.

The chain is built from TRBV5-1 and TRBJ1-2, with D uncertain. Germline CDR1 reads SGHRS; CDR2 reads YFSETQ. V was shortened by 4 bases and J by 3 bases, with 13 bases between the two germline ends. The CDR3 sequence is 14 residues long. CDR3 DNA sequence: TGCGCCAGCAGCCCGGACCTGCTAGACTATGGCTACACCTTC. It translates to CASSPDLLDYGYTF.

The rearrangement uses TRBV27 and TRBJ1-1; D unclear. Germline V gene sequence: CDR1 MNHEY, CDR2 SMNVEV (reference sequence). This CDR3 has 14 residues. Trimming cost V 2 bases and J 5 bases, with 12 bases left between them. The CDR3 DNA follows: TGTGCCAGCAGTTTAATTGACCGAAAGACTGAAGCTTTCTTT. Amino acids: CASSLIDRKTEAFF.

This clone was seen only once. The chain combines TRBV2 with TRBJ1-2, with TRBD1 as a possible D gene (6 bases). Germline V lookup: CDR1 SNHLY, CDR2 FYNNEI. The CDR3 is 14 amino acids. V lost 3 bases to trimming and J lost 4 bases, with 12 bases between them. The CDR3 sequence: CASSDVWGPYGYTF. As DNA, the CDR3 is TGTGCCAGCAGTGATGTATGGGGGCCCTATGGCTACACCTTC.

This chain links TRBV27 with TRBJ1-1; 9 positions agree with TRBD1. Germline CDR1 is MNHEY and CDR2 is SMNVEV (reference sequence). This CDR3 has 17 amino acids. Unmatched junction bases numbered 14, after V lost 4 bases and J lost 5 bases. In nucleotides, the CDR3 is TGTGCCAGCAGTTCTGTCAACAGGGGGCGCGGGAGGACTGAAGCTTTCTTT. Amino acid sequence: CASSSVNRGRGRTEAFF.

V is TRBV29-1 and J is TRBJ2-7; no firm D call. The length of the CDR3 is 12 residues. V shed 4 bases and J shed 5 bases, with 12 bases lying between them. Germline CDR1 reads SQVTM; CDR2 reads ANQGSEA. CDR3 DNA: TGCAGCGTTGCGGTATTTGGGGACGAGCAGTACTTC. Protein product: CSVAVFGDEQYF.

The J gene is TRBJ2-3, the V gene TRBV27; a possible D gene is TRBD2 (6 bases). The germline V and J ends were trimmed by 6 bases and 5 bases, with 21 bases remaining between them. Germline values: CDR1 MNHEY, CDR2 SMNVEV (reference sequence). This CDR3 is 16 amino acids long. The CDR3 bases are TGTGCCAGCAGCCTCCAGGGTTGGCTAGCGTTAGATACGCAGTATTTT. This codes for CASSLQGWLALDTQYF.

Only one count was recorded for this clone. The chain carries TRBV15 and TRBJ1-5; D is undetermined. Per the germline V gene, CDR1 is LNHNV and CDR2 is YYDKDF (reference sequence). This CDR3 is 16 amino acids long. Trimming took 0 bases from V and 3 from J, leaving 12 bases between them. CDR3 in amino acids: CATSRDFHTDNQPQHF. CDR3 in DNA: TGTGCCACCAGCAGAGATTTTCACACCGACAATCAGCCCCAGCATTTT.

The rearrangement links TRBV12-3 or TRBV12-4 to TRBJ1-2; the D is unclear. Trimming left V 3 bases short and J 5 bases short, with 10 bases between. The CDR3 totals 13 residues. The CDR3: CASSFGQEYGYTF. In nucleotides, the CDR3 is TGTGCCAGCAGTTTTGGTCAGGAGTATGGCTACACCTTC.

J is TRBJ1-5 and V is TRBV15; D not certain. CDR3 length: 14 amino acids. Germline CDR1 LNHNV, CDR2 YYDKDF (reference sequence). V was shortened by 0 bases and J by 4 bases, with 7 bases between the two germline ends. The CDR3 is CATSRDGANQPQHF. For the CDR3, the DNA is TGTGCCACCAGCAGAGATGGTGCTAATCAGCCCCAGCATTTT.

The genes are TRBV2 and TRBJ2-7; D is perhaps TRBD1 or TRBD2 (5 bases each). The CDR3 has 11 amino acids. Germline V lookup: CDR1 SNHLY, CDR2 FYNNEI. V dropped 10 bases and J dropped 6 bases, with 13 bases sitting between them. DNA for the CDR3: TGTGCCACAAGGAGAGGGACCGAGCAGTACTTC. This translates into CATRRGTEQYF. The entire variable domain, with the rest obtained from reference TRBV2 and TRBJ2-7, is as follows: EPEVTQTPSHQVTQMGQEVILRCVPISNHLYFYWYRQILGQKVEFLVSFYNNEISEKSEIFDDQFSVERPDGSNFTLKIRSTKLEDSAMYFCATRRGTEQYFGPGTRLTVT.

The genes are TRBV15 and TRBJ2-7; 8 bases agree with TRBD2. Germline values: CDR1 LNHNV, CDR2 YYDKDF (reference sequence). CDR3 size: 15 residues. V lost 4 bases, J lost 3 bases, and 8 bases stayed unmatched. The DNA of the CDR3 is TGTGCCACCAGCACGGGGACGGGAGGGATCTACGAGCAGTACTTC. As protein: CATSTGTGGIYEQYF.

The genes are TRBV7-9 and TRBJ1-1; D is ambiguous. CDR3 length: 14 amino acids. Trimming removed 5 bases from V and 5 bases from J, with 15 bases in between. The V gene's germline CDR1 is SEHNR and CDR2 FQNEAQ (reference sequence). For the CDR3, the DNA is TGTGCCAGCAGCGAACGGGTCAGCGGGACTGAAGCTTTCTTT. Protein sequence: CASSERVSGTEAFF.

This clone is a singleton in its sample. The rearrangement links TRBV5-1 to TRBJ1-2; D call uncertain. The germline V gene has CDR1 SGHRS and CDR2 YFSETQ. The V and J ends lost 1 base and 7 bases respectively, with 8 bases between them. The CDR3 consists of 12 residues. The CDR3 sequence is CASSLSRVGYTF. CDR3 sequence (DNA): TGCGCCAGCAGCTTGTCTAGAGTTGGCTACACCTTC.

The V call is TRBV7-2, the J call TRBJ2-7; no clear D gene. Germline loops: CDR1 SGHTA, CDR2 FQGNSA. Trimming took off 8 bases at V and 0 bases at J, with 11 bases between the two ends. CDR3 length equals 13 residues. CDR3 in DNA: TGTGCCAGCTCGGCCCCGAGCTCCTACGAGCAGTACTTC. This encodes CASSAPSSYEQYF. The full variable domain, with the rest looked up from reference TRBV7-2 and TRBJ2-7, is GAGVSQSPSNKVTEKGKDVELRCDPISGHTALYWYRQSLGQGLEFLIYFQGNSAPDKSGLPSDRFSAERTGGSVSTLTIQRTQQEDSAVYLCASSAPSSYEQYFGPGTRLTVT.

This clone was recorded a few times. The genes are TRBV2 and TRBJ2-2, with TRBD2 identical over 10 bases. The CDR3 covers 15 residues. With V trimmed by 6 bases and J by 5 bases, 6 bases remained unmatched. Germline CDR1 SNHLY, CDR2 FYNNEI. CDR3 nucleotides: TGTGCCAGCAGGGCTAGCGGGAGCGCGACCGGGGAGCTGTTTTTT. Protein: CASRASGSATGELFF.

The genes are TRBV10-3 and TRBJ2-7, with 8 bases lining up with TRBD2. V lost 4 bases, J lost 5 bases, and 10 bases stayed unmatched. This CDR3 comprises 15 residues. Germline CDR1 reads ENHRY; CDR2 reads SYGVKD. CDR3 sequence: CAISGVAGGKDEQYF. The CDR3, as DNA: TGTGCCATCAGTGGAGTGGCGGGAGGTAAGGACGAGCAGTACTTC.

This chain links TRBV27 with TRBJ1-6; D not resolved. This CDR3 has 10 residues. The V end lost 8 bases, the J end lost 8 bases, and 4 bases lay between the germline ends. From germline, CDR1 is MNHEY and CDR2 SMNVEV (reference sequence). The DNA for the CDR3 is TGTGCCAGCCCGCATTCACCCCTCCACTTT. It yields the protein CASPHSPLHF.

This clone was observed a single time. This rearrangement joins TRBV11-2 to TRBJ1-2; D unclear. This CDR3 is built from 14 residues. V was trimmed by 7 bases and J by 3 bases, leaving 15 bases between them. Germline values: CDR1 SGHAT, CDR2 FQNNGV. CDR3 DNA sequence: TGTGCCAGCAACCCGAAAAGAACGGACTATGGCTACACCTTC. This encodes CASNPKRTDYGYTF. Full variable domain (remainder filled in from reference TRBV11-2 and TRBJ1-2): EAGVAQSPRYKIIEKRQSVAFWCNPISGHATLYWYQQILGQGPKLLIQFQNNGVVDDSQLPKDRFSAERLKGVDSTLKIQPAKLEDSAVYLCASNPKRTDYGYTFGSGTRLTVV.